The rows below give T cell receptor beta chains drawn from one sample of a study of T cell repertoires in cytomegalovirus infection. No antigen has been assigned to these receptors. TCRdb passed the reads through MiXCR, listing each CDR3 protein once. The sample shows roughly 120,000 distinct CDR3 sequences, roughly a tenth of them seen only once. Sequencing was carried out using PBMCs, sequenced either directly or after in vitro stimulation (not recorded which). Receptors originate from a human donor in good health (CMV status not recorded). Some clones in this sample may be carry-over from other donors' samples. CDR3s include the opening cysteine and the closing phenylalanine or tryptophan. Fields, in order: CDR3 protein, CDR3 DNA, J gene, V gene, D gene, clone size. D genes are given only for firm matches. Clone size is not always given. Where it is, it says once, few, many or a class for expanded clones.

cdr3_aa: CASSLDAGLAFHTGELFF; cdr3_nt: TGTGCCAGCAGCTTAGATGCGGGACTAGCCTTTCACACCGGGGAGCTGTTTTTT; j_call: TRBJ2-2; v_call: TRBV7-2; d_call: TRBD2; clone_size: many
cdr3_aa: CASSEQAGTNEQFF; cdr3_nt: TGCGCCAGCAGTGAACAGGCCGGGACTAATGAGCAGTTCTTC; j_call: TRBJ2-1; v_call: TRBV5-1; d_call: -; clone_size: many
cdr3_aa: CAIRGTGGNTEAFF; cdr3_nt: TGTGCCATCAGGGGGACAGGGGGGAACACTGAAGCTTTCTTT; j_call: TRBJ1-1; v_call: TRBV10-3; d_call: TRBD1; clone_size: few
cdr3_aa: CASSQVGRGLETQYF; cdr3_nt: TGCGCCAGCAGCCAAGTAGGCAGGGGCCTTGAGACCCAGTACTTC; j_call: TRBJ2-5; v_call: TRBV4-1; d_call: -; clone_size: many
cdr3_aa: CASSYSGLNTEAFF; cdr3_nt: TGTGCCAGCAGTTACTCGGGCCTCAACACTGAAGCTTTCTTT; j_call: TRBJ1-1; v_call: TRBV6-2/TRBV6-3; d_call: -; clone_size: many
cdr3_aa: CASSQSSLRYQPQHF; cdr3_nt: TGTGCCAGCAGCCAGTCGTCCCTCAGGTATCAGCCCCAGCATTTT; j_call: TRBJ1-5; v_call: TRBV4-2; d_call: -; clone_size: few
cdr3_aa: CASSETGFADEQFF; cdr3_nt: TGTGCCAGCAGCGAGACAGGGTTCGCCGATGAGCAGTTCTTC; j_call: TRBJ2-1; v_call: TRBV5-8; d_call: TRBD1; clone_size: many
cdr3_aa: CASSLLNLAGNTGELFF; cdr3_nt: TGTGCCAGCAGCTTGTTGAATCTAGCGGGGAACACCGGGGAGCTGTTTTTT; j_call: TRBJ2-2; v_call: TRBV7-9; d_call: TRBD2; clone_size: many
cdr3_aa: CASSLGGERNF; cdr3_nt: TGTGCCAGCAGCTTAGGCGGCGAAAGAAACTTC; j_call: TRBJ2-5; v_call: TRBV7-9; d_call: -; clone_size: many
cdr3_aa: CASSFVRERDTQYF; cdr3_nt: TGTGCCAGCAGCTTCGTTCGGGAGCGAGATACGCAGTATTTT; j_call: TRBJ2-3; v_call: TRBV7-2; d_call: -; clone_size: few
cdr3_aa: CSASQWWDSSGEQYF; cdr3_nt: TGCAGTGCTAGTCAATGGTGGGACAGCTCTGGCGAGCAGTACTTC; j_call: TRBJ2-7; v_call: TRBV20-1; d_call: TRBD1; clone_size: -
cdr3_aa: CASSQAKGQVNYEQYF; cdr3_nt: TGCGCCAGCAGCCAAGCAAAGGGACAGGTCAACTACGAGCAGTACTTC; j_call: TRBJ2-7; v_call: TRBV4-1; d_call: TRBD1; clone_size: few
cdr3_aa: CASRNRGPLSNQPQHF; cdr3_nt: TGTGCCAGCAGGAACAGGGGACCGTTAAGCAATCAGCCCCAGCATTTT; j_call: TRBJ1-5; v_call: TRBV6-2/TRBV6-3; d_call: TRBD1; clone_size: many
cdr3_aa: CATSLPGTGVYGYTF; cdr3_nt: TGTGCCACCAGTCTCCCCGGAACAGGGGTATATGGCTACACCTTC; j_call: TRBJ1-2; v_call: TRBV24-1; d_call: TRBD1; clone_size: many
cdr3_aa: CASSYSRGHEQYF; cdr3_nt: TGTGCCAGCAGTTACTCGCGGGGTCACGAGCAGTACTTC; j_call: TRBJ2-7; v_call: TRBV6-6; d_call: -; clone_size: many
cdr3_aa: CASSLTSGVNQPQHF; cdr3_nt: TGTGCCAGCAGTTTAACGTCGGGGGTCAATCAGCCCCAGCATTTT; j_call: TRBJ1-5; v_call: TRBV12-3/TRBV12-4; d_call: -; clone_size: few
cdr3_aa: CASSYGKGIGNEQFF; cdr3_nt: TGTGCCAGCAGTTATGGAAAGGGGATTGGAAATGAGCAGTTCTTC; j_call: TRBJ2-1; v_call: TRBV6-2/TRBV6-3; d_call: -; clone_size: -
cdr3_aa: CASSLGTGDYGYTF; cdr3_nt: TGTGCCAGCAGCTTAGGGACGGGCGACTATGGCTACACCTTC; j_call: TRBJ1-2; v_call: TRBV13; d_call: -; clone_size: few
cdr3_aa: CASSPGGTGRPRPSSGANVLTF; cdr3_nt: TGTGCCAGCAGCCCGGGGGGTACCGGGAGACCACGTCCGAGCTCTGGGGCCAACGTCCTGACTTTC; j_call: TRBJ2-6; v_call: TRBV7-9; d_call: TRBD2; clone_size: many
cdr3_aa: CSVAYGVGPQHF; cdr3_nt: TGCAGCGTTGCTTACGGAGTGGGGCCCCAGCATTTT; j_call: TRBJ1-5; v_call: TRBV29-1; d_call: -; clone_size: many
cdr3_aa: CASSLYMSASGYTF; cdr3_nt: TGTGCCAGCAGCTTATATATGAGCGCGAGCGGCTACACCTTC; j_call: TRBJ1-2; v_call: TRBV7-2; d_call: -; clone_size: many
cdr3_aa: CATEPQGRTEAFF; cdr3_nt: TGTGCCACAGAACCACAGGGAAGGACTGAAGCTTTCTTT; j_call: TRBJ1-1; v_call: TRBV12-3/TRBV12-4; d_call: -; clone_size: many
cdr3_aa: CASSAVTANTEAFF; cdr3_nt: TGTGCCAGCAGCGCGGTTACAGCGAACACTGAAGCTTTCTTT; j_call: TRBJ1-1; v_call: TRBV7-2; d_call: -; clone_size: many
cdr3_aa: CASSLGTSGISYEQYF; cdr3_nt: TGTGCCAGCAGCTTAGGGACTAGCGGGATTTCCTACGAGCAGTACTTC; j_call: TRBJ2-7; v_call: TRBV11-3; d_call: TRBD2; clone_size: many